The present T cell receptor delta chain was sequenced within a study of gamma-delta T cells after stem cell transplantation. Relative to its sample, this clone is medium-sized. TCRdb ran CATT on the RT-PCR reads. Of roughly 1,300 delta-chain clones in the sample, 28% were seen once. V lost 4 bases and J 3 bases, leaving 34 bases between the germline ends. CDR1 NSMFDY and CDR2 ISSIKDK come from the germline V gene. This CDR3 has 20 amino acids. The sequence came from a human donor. It is not recorded whose cells these are; they may come from a transplant donor. Sequenced input: gamma-delta T cells. V usage is TRAV29/DV5 and J usage is TRDJ1, with a weak D call TRDD3 (6 bases). The CDR3 reads CAAASGSWGHRPSFPDKLIF. For the CDR3, the DNA is TGTGCAGCAGCTTCCGGGAGCTGGGGACACCGCCCATCGTTCCCCGATAAACTCATCTTT.